This entry concerns a single T cell receptor (beta chain). The antigen is undetermined. V was trimmed by 7 bases and J by 6 bases, leaving 19 bases between them. Germline loops: CDR1 MNHEY, CDR2 SMNVEV (reference sequence). This CDR3 has 14 residues. The sample is drawn from a study of cytomegalovirus exposure and HLA in healthy donors. PCR employed 60 Vbeta and 13 Jbeta primers. Clones were read by immunoSEQ multiplex PCR, and TCRdb kept only the in-frame ones, dropping some. The sample records over 100,000 clones, 50% to 65% being singletons. Findings and limits, study-wide: Sequencing had likely introduced a cluster of highly shared sequence variants as an artifact.

This TCR came from a man aged 35 to 55 in good health and CMV-seropositive. The chain uses TRBV27 and TRBJ2-7; D is possibly TRBD1 (5 bases). Sequencing was carried out using PBMCs. The CDR3 loop reads CASNPWQGAGEQYF. The CDR3 coding sequence is TGTGCCAGCAATCCCTGGCAGGGTGCTGGCGAGCAGTACTTC.